These 2 T cell receptor beta chains were sequenced from one sample in a study of T cells in Graves' hyperthyroidism and ophthalmopathy. Authors of the study amplified TCR beta CDR3 regions from RNA transcripts. A first-round RT-PCR of the TCR CDR3 used the HTBI primer set. TCRdb itself ran the multiplex PCR reads through MiXCR, one entry per CDR3 protein. The table records 700,000 to 950,000 distinct CDR3 sequences, 35% of them present only once. The sequencing input was blood. The source is a woman aged 40 to 50 with Graves' hyperthyroidism.

The chain is built from TRBV20-1 and TRBJ2-7; unclear D gene. The CDR3 extends over 14 amino acids. CDR1 and CDR2 (germline): DFQATT, SNEGSKA (reference sequence). V was trimmed by 2 bases and J by 0 bases, leaving 11 bases between them. The CDR3 DNA follows: TGCAGTGCTAGAAGCCAGGTGAGCTCCTACGAGCAGTACTTC. Translating gives CSARSQVSSYEQYF.

This rearrangement joins TRBV29-1 to TRBJ1-2; 7 bases are a match to TRBD1. The CDR3 has 14 residues. The J segment lost 0 bases and the V segment lost 6 bases, leaving 7 bases of the junction unmatched. Germline assignment: CDR1 SQVTM and CDR2 ANQGSEA. The CDR3 reads CSVGGTAANYGYTF. The CDR3 bases are TGCAGCGTCGGTGGGACAGCGGCTAACTATGGCTACACCTTC.